This is a list of T cell receptor beta chains from one sample in a study of siplizumab effects on memory and regulatory T cells. Profiled with immunoSEQ multiplex PCR; TCRdb holds only in-frame clones, not every one. The sample includes roughly 25,000 clones, roughly 82% of them seen just once. Specimen: memory CD4+ T cells sorted from blood. The receptors derive from a human donor in good health. The CDR3 runs from the conserved cysteine through the conserved F or W. The D gene is left open where the match is weak.

CDR3 length: 17
J gene: TRBJ2-2
D gene: .
V gene: TRBV7-9
CDR3 protein: CASTPGAGRGATGELFF

CDR3 length: 14
J gene: TRBJ1-2
D gene: TRBD1
V gene: TRBV7-2
CDR3 protein: CASSPRRGQRGYTF

CDR3 length: 15
J gene: TRBJ2-2
D gene: TRBD2
V gene: TRBV7-2
CDR3 protein: CASSFLAGVGGELFF

CDR3 length: 14
J gene: TRBJ2-2
D gene: TRBD2
V gene: TRBV5-1
CDR3 protein: CASSPDGGTGELFF

CDR3 length: 11
J gene: TRBJ2-1
D gene: .
V gene: TRBV7-2
CDR3 protein: CASSTRLYEFF

CDR3 length: 15
J gene: TRBJ1-5
D gene: TRBD1
V gene: TRBV5-8
CDR3 protein: CASSLGTGRDQPQHF

CDR3 length: 15
J gene: TRBJ2-1
D gene: TRBD1
V gene: TRBV2
CDR3 protein: CASTGQGSAYNEQFF

CDR3 length: 13
J gene: TRBJ2-3
D gene: .
V gene: TRBV6-1
CDR3 protein: CASSEGWADTQYF

CDR3 length: 13
J gene: TRBJ2-2
D gene: .
V gene: TRBV6-4
CDR3 protein: CASSVHDTGELFF

CDR3 length: 13
J gene: TRBJ2-3
D gene: .
V gene: TRBV19
CDR3 protein: CARDTSSTDTQYF

CDR3 length: 16
J gene: TRBJ2-2
D gene: TRBD1
V gene: TRBV7-3
CDR3 protein: CASSKRTGGRTGELFF

CDR3 length: 13
J gene: TRBJ2-7
D gene: .
V gene: TRBV6-5
CDR3 protein: CASSVAASYEQYF

CDR3 length: 14
J gene: TRBJ1-1
D gene: TRBD1
V gene: TRBV28
CDR3 protein: CASRSGGTNTEAFF

CDR3 length: 16
J gene: TRBJ2-3
D gene: TRBD2
V gene: TRBV7-9
CDR3 protein: CASSSWTSGRIDTQYF

CDR3 length: 17
J gene: TRBJ2-2
D gene: TRBD2
V gene: TRBV4-1
CDR3 protein: CASSAPDAGGAPGELFF

CDR3 length: 14
J gene: TRBJ2-7
D gene: .
V gene: TRBV9
CDR3 protein: CASSVEGGLYEQYF

CDR3 length: 14
J gene: TRBJ2-5
D gene: TRBD1
V gene: TRBV7-8
CDR3 protein: CASSLLTGEQTQYF

CDR3 length: 15
J gene: TRBJ2-3
D gene: TRBD2
V gene: TRBV30
CDR3 protein: CAWSVETSGVDTQYF

CDR3 length: 14
J gene: TRBJ2-5
D gene: .
V gene: TRBV19
CDR3 protein: CASSIQGLGETQYF

CDR3 length: 14
J gene: TRBJ2-1
D gene: .
V gene: TRBV30
CDR3 protein: CAWSVQLGVNEQFF

CDR3 length: 14
J gene: TRBJ2-2
D gene: .
V gene: TRBV28
CDR3 protein: CASSLYLGVGELFF

CDR3 length: 18
J gene: TRBJ2-2
D gene: TRBD2
V gene: TRBV7-2
CDR3 protein: CASSLALSGATNTGELFF

CDR3 length: 18
J gene: TRBJ2-1
D gene: .
V gene: TRBV4-3
CDR3 protein: CASSQDEGGLILYNEQFF

CDR3 length: 18
J gene: TRBJ2-6
D gene: .
V gene: TRBV15
CDR3 protein: CATSLAAGWISGANVLTF

CDR3 length: 14
J gene: TRBJ2-7
D gene: .
V gene: TRBV13
CDR3 protein: CASSSQRAAYEQYF

CDR3 length: 13
J gene: TRBJ1-4
D gene: .
V gene: TRBV28
CDR3 protein: CAIEGRDNEKLFF

CDR3 length: 15
J gene: TRBJ1-3
D gene: .
V gene: TRBV5-1
CDR3 protein: CASSLEGQSGNTIYF

CDR3 length: 16
J gene: TRBJ2-3
D gene: TRBD2
V gene: TRBV28
CDR3 protein: CASSLLAGTITDTQYF

CDR3 length: 13
J gene: TRBJ2-1
D gene: .
V gene: TRBV7-3
CDR3 protein: CASSLVVYNEQFF

CDR3 length: 16
J gene: TRBJ2-1
D gene: TRBD2
V gene: TRBV5-1
CDR3 protein: CASSFLAGAFKNEQFF

CDR3 length: 14
J gene: TRBJ2-2
D gene: .
V gene: TRBV27
CDR3 protein: CASSFGGVNGELFF

CDR3 length: 16
J gene: TRBJ1-5
D gene: TRBD1
V gene: TRBV30
CDR3 protein: CAWSAGTGGKSQPQHF

CDR3 length: 16
J gene: TRBJ2-1
D gene: TRBD2
V gene: TRBV19
CDR3 protein: CASTERTSGRYAEQFF

CDR3 length: 18
J gene: TRBJ2-7
D gene: TRBD2
V gene: TRBV29-1
CDR3 protein: CSAQGPGTSGRFAYEQYF

CDR3 length: 15
J gene: TRBJ2-1
D gene: .
V gene: TRBV10-3
CDR3 protein: CAISTRGGSYNEQFF

CDR3 length: 16
J gene: TRBJ2-2
D gene: .
V gene: TRBV18
CDR3 protein: CASSPSQGTNTGELFF

CDR3 length: 14
J gene: TRBJ2-7
D gene: .
V gene: TRBV4-2
CDR3 protein: CASSQDGLAYEQYF

CDR3 length: 15
J gene: TRBJ1-3
D gene: .
V gene: TRBV4-2
CDR3 protein: CASSRTGVSGNTIYF

CDR3 length: 16
J gene: TRBJ2-2
D gene: TRBD2
V gene: TRBV6-4
CDR3 protein: CASRQAAGGGTGELFF

CDR3 length: 13
J gene: TRBJ2-1
D gene: .
V gene: TRBV5-1
CDR3 protein: CASASDAYNEQFF

CDR3 length: 15
J gene: TRBJ2-3
D gene: TRBD2
V gene: TRBV6-5
CDR3 protein: CASSYGTSDTDTQYF

CDR3 length: 15
J gene: TRBJ2-1
D gene: TRBD2
V gene: TRBV5-4
CDR3 protein: CASSLLAGDYNEQFF

CDR3 length: 17
J gene: TRBJ2-5
D gene: TRBD2
V gene: TRBV5-4
CDR3 protein: CASSERTSGRRRETQYF

CDR3 length: 14
J gene: TRBJ1-2
D gene: TRBD1
V gene: TRBV15
CDR3 protein: CATSRGTGASGYTF

CDR3 length: 13
J gene: TRBJ1-1
D gene: .
V gene: TRBV27
CDR3 protein: CASSLSMNTEAFF

CDR3 length: 15
J gene: TRBJ1-2
D gene: TRBD1
V gene: TRBV7-8
CDR3 protein: CASSLAGTGGLGYTF

CDR3 length: 16
J gene: TRBJ2-7
D gene: TRBD1
V gene: TRBV5-5
CDR3 protein: CASSLPVGTGLDEQYF

CDR3 length: 17
J gene: TRBJ2-3
D gene: TRBD1
V gene: TRBV5-1
CDR3 protein: CASSFGAGDRGTDTQYF

CDR3 length: 15
J gene: TRBJ1-3
D gene: .
V gene: TRBV28
CDR3 protein: CASTFDSASGNTIYF

CDR3 length: 15
J gene: TRBJ2-2
D gene: .
V gene: TRBV5-1
CDR3 protein: CASSFSGAGTGELFF

CDR3 length: 14
J gene: TRBJ2-2
D gene: TRBD1
V gene: TRBV11-2
CDR3 protein: CASNGQGGTGELFF

CDR3 length: 17
J gene: TRBJ2-1
D gene: TRBD2
V gene: TRBV28
CDR3 protein: CASSLTLAATPTHEQFF

CDR3 length: 15
J gene: TRBJ2-3
D gene: TRBD2
V gene: TRBV19
CDR3 protein: CASSISSTSADTQYF

CDR3 length: 16
J gene: TRBJ2-5
D gene: TRBD2
V gene: TRBV28
CDR3 protein: CASRDSFGGGLETQYF

CDR3 length: 14
J gene: TRBJ2-3
D gene: .
V gene: TRBV30
CDR3 protein: CAWSQEGGTDTQYF

CDR3 length: 11
J gene: TRBJ1-2
D gene: .
V gene: TRBV6-6
CDR3 protein: CATRQSPGYTF

CDR3 length: 14
J gene: TRBJ2-7
D gene: TRBD1
V gene: TRBV9
CDR3 protein: CASSVGDRPYEQYF

CDR3 length: 14
J gene: TRBJ1-5
D gene: .
V gene: TRBV6-5
CDR3 protein: CASSRRGGYQPQHF

CDR3 length: 15
J gene: TRBJ2-7
D gene: TRBD1
V gene: TRBV12-5
CDR3 protein: CASGLTGQGVGEQYF

CDR3 length: 16
J gene: TRBJ1-1
D gene: TRBD1
V gene: TRBV19
CDR3 protein: CASIHREGAGNTEAFF